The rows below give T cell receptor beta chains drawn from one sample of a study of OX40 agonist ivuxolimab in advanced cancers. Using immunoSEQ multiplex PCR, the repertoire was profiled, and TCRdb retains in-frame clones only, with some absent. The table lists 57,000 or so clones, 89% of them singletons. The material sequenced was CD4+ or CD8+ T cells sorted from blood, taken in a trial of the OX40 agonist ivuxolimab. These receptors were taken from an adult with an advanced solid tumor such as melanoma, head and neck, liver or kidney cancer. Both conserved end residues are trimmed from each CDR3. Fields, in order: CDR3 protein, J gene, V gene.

ASSEFDSNQPQH	TRBJ1-5	TRBV25-1
ASSPQGGYSNQPQH	TRBJ1-5	TRBV27
SAEDDYEQY	TRBJ2-7	TRBV20-1
ASTPAGVFSYNEQF	TRBJ2-1	TRBV28
ASRVRPSYQETQY	TRBJ2-5	TRBV7-6
ASSTRFLFGTDTQY	TRBJ2-3	TRBV28
ASSHRTGNYNEQF	TRBJ2-1	TRBV4-3
ASSLEGVGGPAETQY	TRBJ2-5	TRBV7-3
ASRGGARPNEQF	TRBJ2-1	TRBV27
ASSWGAGQPQH	TRBJ1-5	TRBV19
ASSPGGGYEQY	TRBJ2-7	TRBV4-3
ASSLDSYNEQF	TRBJ2-1	TRBV27
ASSYTPTSVRLHEQF	TRBJ2-1	TRBV19
ASSYGGPSDTQY	TRBJ2-3	TRBV6-5
ASSLVQGTVEQY	TRBJ2-7	TRBV7-9
ASSEWGESYGYT	TRBJ1-2	TRBV2
ASSLGSGRAVEQF	TRBJ2-1	TRBV7-9
ASSFRSNEQF	TRBJ2-1	TRBV28
ASSSGFGGRTNEKLF	TRBJ1-4	TRBV28
ASSPGQANYGYT	TRBJ1-2	TRBV28
ASSVAGGGYEQY	TRBJ2-7	TRBV9
ASSPPVEFPPQH	TRBJ1-5	TRBV28